This T cell receptor (beta chain) derives from a study of cytomegalovirus exposure and HLA in healthy donors. Findings and limits, study-wide: In a later analysis, V- and J-gene trimming of beta chains associated with a DCLRE1C missense variant, replicated independently. Cytomegalovirus association was listed for roughly 160 TCR beta chains.

The PCR used 60 Vbeta and 13 Jbeta primers. Profiling relied on immunoSEQ multiplex PCR, and the TCRdb table lists in-frame clones only, not all of them. The sample records roughly 150,000 clones, around 80% being singletons. The CDR3 is 15 residues long. Germline V gives CDR1 LNHDA, CDR2 SQIVND (reference sequence). Trimming took off 3 bases at V and 1 base at J, with 12 bases between the two ends. This clone came up a few times. What it binds is unknown. This TCR came from a middle-aged woman in good health and CMV-seronegative. Sequencing was carried out using PBMCs. The J gene is TRBJ1-1, the V gene TRBV19, with a tentative D call TRBD1 (5 bases). CDR3 sequence (DNA): TGTGCCAGTAGTATGGGAGGGGCGGGGAACACTGAAGCTTTCTTT. It codes for CASSMGGAGNTEAFF.